The following is a TCR beta chain sequence with its context. Its antigen is as yet unknown. The PCR was carried out with 60 Vbeta primers and 13 Jbeta primers. Sequencing was performed with immunoSEQ multiplex PCR; in TCRdb, only in-frame clones are kept and a portion is missing. The sample has about 59,000 clones, about four fifths seen once. This entry comes from a study of cytomegalovirus exposure and HLA in healthy donors. Findings and caveats of the study: What a later analysis showed was that several of the most significant clusters appeared linked to common viral pathogens. An analysis done earlier found most TCR beta V segments productive about 87% or about 30% of the time.

This CDR3 region has 15 residues. CDR1 is MNHEY, CDR2 SMNVEV, per germline (reference sequence). V trimming: 5 bases; J trimming: 7 bases; junction bases outside the gene matches: 8. The receptor was derived from a man between 40 and 49 years old in good health and CMV-seronegative. Sequenced sample: PBMCs. V gene TRBV27 combines with J gene TRBJ1-6; 7 nucleotides match TRBD1. The CDR3 loop is CASSVVGTENSPLHF. The DNA for the CDR3 is TGTGCCAGCAGTGTGGTCGGGACAGAGAATTCACCCCTCCACTTT.